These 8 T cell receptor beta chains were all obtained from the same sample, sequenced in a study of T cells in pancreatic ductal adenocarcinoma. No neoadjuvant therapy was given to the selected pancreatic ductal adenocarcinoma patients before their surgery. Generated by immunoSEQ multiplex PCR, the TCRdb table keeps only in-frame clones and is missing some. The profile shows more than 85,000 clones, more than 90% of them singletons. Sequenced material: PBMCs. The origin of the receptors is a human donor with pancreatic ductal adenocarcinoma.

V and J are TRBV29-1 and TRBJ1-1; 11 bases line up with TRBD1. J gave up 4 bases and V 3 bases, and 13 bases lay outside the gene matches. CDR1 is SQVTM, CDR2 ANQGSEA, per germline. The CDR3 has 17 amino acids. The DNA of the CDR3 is TGCAGCGTTGATTTGGGGGCCTCAGGACAGGGGGCCACTGAAGCTTTCTTT. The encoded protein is CSVDLGASGQGATEAFF.

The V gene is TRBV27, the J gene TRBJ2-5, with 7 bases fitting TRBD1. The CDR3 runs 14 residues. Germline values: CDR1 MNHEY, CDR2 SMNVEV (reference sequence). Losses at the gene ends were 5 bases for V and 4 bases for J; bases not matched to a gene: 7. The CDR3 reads CASSPQGQSETQYF. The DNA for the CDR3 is TGTGCCAGCAGTCCACAGGGGCAGTCAGAGACCCAGTACTTC.

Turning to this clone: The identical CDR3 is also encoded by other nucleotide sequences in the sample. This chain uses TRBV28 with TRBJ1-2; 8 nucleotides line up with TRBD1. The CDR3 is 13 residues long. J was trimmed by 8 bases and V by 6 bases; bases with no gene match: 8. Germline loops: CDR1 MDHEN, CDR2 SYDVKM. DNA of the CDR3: TGTGCCAGCAGCTTAGGACAGGGCTACGGCTACACCTTC. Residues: CASSLGQGYGYTF.

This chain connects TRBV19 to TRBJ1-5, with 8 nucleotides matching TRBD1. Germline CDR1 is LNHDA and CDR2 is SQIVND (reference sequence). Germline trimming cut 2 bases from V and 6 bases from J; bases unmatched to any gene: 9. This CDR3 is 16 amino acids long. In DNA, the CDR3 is TGTGCCAGTAGTATACCCACGGACAGGGAGGGTCAGCCCCAGCATTTT. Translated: CASSIPTDREGQPQHF.

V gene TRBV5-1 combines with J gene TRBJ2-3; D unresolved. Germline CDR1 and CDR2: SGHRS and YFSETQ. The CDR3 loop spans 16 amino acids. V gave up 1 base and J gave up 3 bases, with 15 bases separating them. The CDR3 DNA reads TGCGCCAGCAGCTTGAGTTCCTACGAGCTAACAGATACGCAGTATTTT. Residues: CASSLSSYELTDTQYF.

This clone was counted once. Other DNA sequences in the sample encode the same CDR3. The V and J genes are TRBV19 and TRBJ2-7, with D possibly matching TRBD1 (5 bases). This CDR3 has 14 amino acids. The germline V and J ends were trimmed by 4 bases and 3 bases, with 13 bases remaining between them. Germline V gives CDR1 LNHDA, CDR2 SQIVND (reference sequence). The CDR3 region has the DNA TGTGCCAGTAGTAGTCAGGGTCCTGTCTACGAGCAGTACTTC. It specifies CASSSQGPVYEQYF.

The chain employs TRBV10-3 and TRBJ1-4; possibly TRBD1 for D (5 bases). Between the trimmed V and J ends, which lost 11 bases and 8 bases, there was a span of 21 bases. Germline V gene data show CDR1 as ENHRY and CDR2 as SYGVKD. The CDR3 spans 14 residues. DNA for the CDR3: TGTGCCCCCAGGGAGGAGGGGTTAGAGGAAAAACTGTTTTTT. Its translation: CAPREEGLEEKLFF.

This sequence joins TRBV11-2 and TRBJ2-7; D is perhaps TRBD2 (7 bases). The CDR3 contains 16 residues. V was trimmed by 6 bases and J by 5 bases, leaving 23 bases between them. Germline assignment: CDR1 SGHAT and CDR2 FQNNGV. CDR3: CASSPTFSGGRNEQYF. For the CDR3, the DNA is TGTGCCAGCAGTCCTACATTCTCCGGGGGGCGGAACGAGCAGTACTTC.